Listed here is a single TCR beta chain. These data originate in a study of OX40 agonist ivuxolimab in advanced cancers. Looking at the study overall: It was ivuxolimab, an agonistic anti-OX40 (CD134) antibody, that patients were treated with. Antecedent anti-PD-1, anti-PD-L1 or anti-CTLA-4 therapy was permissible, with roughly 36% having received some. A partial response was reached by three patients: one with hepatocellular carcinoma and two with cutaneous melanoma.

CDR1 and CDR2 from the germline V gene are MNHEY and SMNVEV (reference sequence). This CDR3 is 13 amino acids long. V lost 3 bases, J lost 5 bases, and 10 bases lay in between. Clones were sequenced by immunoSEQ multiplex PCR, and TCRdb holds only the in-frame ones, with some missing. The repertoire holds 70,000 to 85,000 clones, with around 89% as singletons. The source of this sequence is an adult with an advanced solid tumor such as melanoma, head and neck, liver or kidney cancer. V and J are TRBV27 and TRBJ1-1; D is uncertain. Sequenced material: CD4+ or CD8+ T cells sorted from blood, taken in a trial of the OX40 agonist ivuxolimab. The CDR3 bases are TGTGCCAGCAGTTTCAATGCGGGAACTGAAGCTTTCTTT. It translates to CASSFNAGTEAFF.